The clone carrying this T cell receptor (beta chain) was detected a few times. Its antigen remains unidentified. This sample stems from a study of regulatory T cells in long-lasting Graves disease. Overall study results and limits: Persistent disease preferred TRBV28, TRBJ1-2 and TRBJ2-5.

Germline V lookup: CDR1 SQVTM, CDR2 ANQGSEA. This CDR3 contains 13 residues. Trimming took off 7 bases at V and 8 bases at J, with 17 bases between the two ends. Assembly of TCR beta libraries relied on iRepertoire HTBI primers together with Arm-PCR of CDR3 regions. TCRdb called the multiplex PCR reads again in MiXCR, with one record for every CDR3 protein. Here the sample spans 350,000 to 500,000 distinct CDR3 sequences, 14% being singletons. Specified time point: newly diagnosed GD, antithyroid drugs for less than 3 months. Making the TCR library involved RNA that had been extracted from PBMCs. The patients were enrolled through endocrinology in Xi'an, China. In addition, the sample was reused for a study of T cells in Graves' hyperthyroidism and ophthalmopathy. Per that study: Diagnoses rested on clinical symptoms, serum thyroxine and TRAb, thyroid ultrasound and orbital computed tomography.

The rearrangement uses TRBV29-1 and TRBJ1-4; D is perhaps TRBD1 (5 bases). The sequence came from a woman between 50 and 59 years old with Graves disease. The material was peripheral blood mononuclear cells (PBMCs), obtained at new diagnosis, from a patient treated with antithyroid drugs. CDR3 sequence (DNA): TGCAGCGGGGGGAGTGGGGCCCACGAAAAACTGTTTTTT. It encodes CSGGSGAHEKLFF.